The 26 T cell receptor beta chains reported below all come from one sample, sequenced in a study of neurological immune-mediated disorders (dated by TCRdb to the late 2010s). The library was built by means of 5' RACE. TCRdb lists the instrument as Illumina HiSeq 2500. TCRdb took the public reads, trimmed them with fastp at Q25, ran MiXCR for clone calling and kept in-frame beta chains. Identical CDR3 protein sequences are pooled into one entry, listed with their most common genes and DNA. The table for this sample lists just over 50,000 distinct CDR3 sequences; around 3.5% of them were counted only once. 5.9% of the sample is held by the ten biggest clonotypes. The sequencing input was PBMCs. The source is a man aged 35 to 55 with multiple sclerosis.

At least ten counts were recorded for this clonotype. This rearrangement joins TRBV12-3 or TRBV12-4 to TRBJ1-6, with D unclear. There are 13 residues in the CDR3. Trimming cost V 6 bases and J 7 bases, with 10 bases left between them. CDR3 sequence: CASSQRANSPLHF. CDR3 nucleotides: TGTGCCAGCAGCCAGAGGGCAAATTCACCCCTCCACTTT.

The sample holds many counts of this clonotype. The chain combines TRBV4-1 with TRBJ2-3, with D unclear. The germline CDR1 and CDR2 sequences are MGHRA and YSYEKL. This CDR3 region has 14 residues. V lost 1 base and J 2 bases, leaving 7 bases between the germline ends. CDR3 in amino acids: CASSQVLVTDTQYF. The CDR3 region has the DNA TGCGCCAGCAGCCAAGTTTTGGTCACAGATACGCAGTATTTT.

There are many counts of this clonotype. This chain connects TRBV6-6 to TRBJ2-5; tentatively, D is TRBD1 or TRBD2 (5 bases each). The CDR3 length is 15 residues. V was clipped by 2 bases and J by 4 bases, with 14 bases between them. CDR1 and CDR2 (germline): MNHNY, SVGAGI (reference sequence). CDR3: CASSYNTGLAETQYF. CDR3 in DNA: TGTGCCAGCAGTTACAATACGGGGCTTGCAGAGACCCAGTACTTC.

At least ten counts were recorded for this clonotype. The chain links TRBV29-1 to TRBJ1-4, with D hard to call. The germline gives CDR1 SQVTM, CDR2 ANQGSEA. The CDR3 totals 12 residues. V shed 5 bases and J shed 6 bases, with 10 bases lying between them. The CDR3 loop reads CSVIREDEKLFF. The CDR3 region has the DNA TGCAGCGTTATCAGAGAGGATGAAAAACTGTTTTTT.

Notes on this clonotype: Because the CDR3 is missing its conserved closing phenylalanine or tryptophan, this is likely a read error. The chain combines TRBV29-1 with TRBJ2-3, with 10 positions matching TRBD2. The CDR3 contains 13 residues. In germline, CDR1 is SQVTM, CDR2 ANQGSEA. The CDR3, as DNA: TGCAGCGTTCACAGCGGGGGGGCGGATACACAGTATTAT. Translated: CSVHSGGADTQYY.

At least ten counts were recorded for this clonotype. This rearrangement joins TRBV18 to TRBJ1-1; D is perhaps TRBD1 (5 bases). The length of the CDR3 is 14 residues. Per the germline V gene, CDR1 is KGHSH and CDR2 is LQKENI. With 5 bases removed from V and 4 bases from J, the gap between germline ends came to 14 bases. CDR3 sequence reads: CASSSRDSGTEAFF. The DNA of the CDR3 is TGTGCCAGCTCATCCAGGGATAGCGGCACTGAAGCTTTCTTT. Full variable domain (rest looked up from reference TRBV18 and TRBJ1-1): NAGVMQNPRHLVRRRGQEARLRCSPMKGHSHVYWYRQLPEEGLKFMVYLQKENIIDESGMPKERFSAEFPKEGPSILRIQQVVRGDSAAYFCASSSRDSGTEAFFGQGTRLTVV.

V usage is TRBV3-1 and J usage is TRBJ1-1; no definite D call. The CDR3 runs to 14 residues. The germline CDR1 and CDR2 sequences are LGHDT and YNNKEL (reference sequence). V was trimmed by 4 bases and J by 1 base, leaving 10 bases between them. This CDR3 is CASSPWGKNTEAFF. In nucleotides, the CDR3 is TGTGCCAGCAGCCCCTGGGGAAAGAACACTGAAGCTTTCTTT.

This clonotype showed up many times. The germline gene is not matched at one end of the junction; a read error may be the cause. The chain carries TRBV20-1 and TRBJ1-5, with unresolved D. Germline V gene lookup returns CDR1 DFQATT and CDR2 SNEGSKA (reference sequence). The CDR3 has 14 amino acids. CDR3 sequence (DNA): TGCAGTGCTAGAGCCCGATCAAGCAATCAGCCCCAGAATTTT. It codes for CSARARSSNQPQNF.

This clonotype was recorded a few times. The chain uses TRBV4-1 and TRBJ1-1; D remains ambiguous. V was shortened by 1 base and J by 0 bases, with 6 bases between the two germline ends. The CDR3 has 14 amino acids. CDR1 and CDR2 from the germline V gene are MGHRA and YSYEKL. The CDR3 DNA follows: TGCGCCAGCAGCCAAGGGATGATGAACACTGAAGCTTTCTTT. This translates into CASSQGMMNTEAFF.

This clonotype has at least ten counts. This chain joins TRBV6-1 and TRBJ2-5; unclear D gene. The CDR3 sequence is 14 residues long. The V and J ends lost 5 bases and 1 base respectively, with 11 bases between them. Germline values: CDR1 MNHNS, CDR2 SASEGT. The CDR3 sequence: CASSRIGSQETQYF. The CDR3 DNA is TGTGCCAGCAGTCGTATAGGATCCCAAGAGACCCAGTACTTC.

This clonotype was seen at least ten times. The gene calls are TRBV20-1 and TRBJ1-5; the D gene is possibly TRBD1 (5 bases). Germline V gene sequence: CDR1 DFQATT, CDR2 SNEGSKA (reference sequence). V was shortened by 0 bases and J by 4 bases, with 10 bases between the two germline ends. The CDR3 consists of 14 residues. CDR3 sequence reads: CSARDVAGNQPQHF. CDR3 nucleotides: TGCAGTGCTAGAGATGTGGCAGGGAATCAGCCCCAGCATTTT.

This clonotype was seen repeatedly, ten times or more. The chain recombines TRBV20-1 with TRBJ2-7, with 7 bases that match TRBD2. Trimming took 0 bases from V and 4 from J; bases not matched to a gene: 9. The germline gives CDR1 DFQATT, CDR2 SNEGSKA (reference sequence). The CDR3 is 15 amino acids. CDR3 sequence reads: CSARDGRAAKYEQYF. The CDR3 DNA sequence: TGCAGTGCTAGAGATGGGAGGGCAGCTAAATACGAGCAGTACTTC.

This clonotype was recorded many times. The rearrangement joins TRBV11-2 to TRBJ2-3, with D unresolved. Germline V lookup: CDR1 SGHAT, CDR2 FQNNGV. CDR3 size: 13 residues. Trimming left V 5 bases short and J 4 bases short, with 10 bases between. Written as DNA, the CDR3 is TGTGCCAGCAGCCCCCCGTTGGCAGATACGCAGTATTTT. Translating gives CASSPPLADTQYF.

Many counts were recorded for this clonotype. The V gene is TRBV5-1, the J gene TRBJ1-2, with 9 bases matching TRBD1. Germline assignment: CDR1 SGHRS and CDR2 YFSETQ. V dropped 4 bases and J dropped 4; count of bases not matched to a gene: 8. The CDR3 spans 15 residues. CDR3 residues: CASSPGTGSGYGYTF. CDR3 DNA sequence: TGCGCCAGCAGCCCCGGGACAGGGTCGGGCTATGGCTACACCTTC.

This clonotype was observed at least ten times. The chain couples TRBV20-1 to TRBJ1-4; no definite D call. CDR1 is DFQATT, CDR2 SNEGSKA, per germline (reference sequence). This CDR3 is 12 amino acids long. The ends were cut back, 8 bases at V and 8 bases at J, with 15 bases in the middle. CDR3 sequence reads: CSSRRGEEKLFF. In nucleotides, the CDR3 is TGCAGTTCCAGGCGGGGAGAGGAAAAACTGTTTTTT.

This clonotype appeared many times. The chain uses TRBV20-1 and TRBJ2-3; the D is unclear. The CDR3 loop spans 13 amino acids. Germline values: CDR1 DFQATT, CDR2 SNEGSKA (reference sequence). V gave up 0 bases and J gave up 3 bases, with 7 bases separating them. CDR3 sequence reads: CSARDMGTDTQYF. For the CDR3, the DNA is TGCAGTGCTAGAGATATGGGAACAGATACGCAGTATTTT.

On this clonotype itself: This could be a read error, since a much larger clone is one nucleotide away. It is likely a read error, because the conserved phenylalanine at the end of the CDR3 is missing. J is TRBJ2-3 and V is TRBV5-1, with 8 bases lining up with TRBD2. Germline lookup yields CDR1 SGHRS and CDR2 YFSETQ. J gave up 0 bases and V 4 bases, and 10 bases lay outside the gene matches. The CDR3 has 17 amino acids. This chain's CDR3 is CASSETLAGRSTDTQYI. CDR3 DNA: TGCGCCAGCAGCGAGACCTTAGCGGGGCGCAGCACAGATACGCAGTATATT.

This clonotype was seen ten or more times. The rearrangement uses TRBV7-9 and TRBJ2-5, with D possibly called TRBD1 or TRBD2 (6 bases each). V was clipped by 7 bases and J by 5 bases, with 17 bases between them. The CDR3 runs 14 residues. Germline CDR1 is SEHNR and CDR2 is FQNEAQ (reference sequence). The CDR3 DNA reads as TGTGCCAGCATCCTGGGGGGCGCGGGGGAGACCCAGTACTTC. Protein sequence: CASILGGAGETQYF.

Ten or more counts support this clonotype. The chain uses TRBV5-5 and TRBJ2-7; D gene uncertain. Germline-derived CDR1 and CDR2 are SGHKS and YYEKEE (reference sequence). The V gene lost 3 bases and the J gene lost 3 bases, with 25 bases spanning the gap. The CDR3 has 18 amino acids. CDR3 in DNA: TGTGCCAGCAGCTCTTATTTAAACCGGGCCCTGGAACTCTACGAGCAGTACTTC. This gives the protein CASSSYLNRALELYEQYF.

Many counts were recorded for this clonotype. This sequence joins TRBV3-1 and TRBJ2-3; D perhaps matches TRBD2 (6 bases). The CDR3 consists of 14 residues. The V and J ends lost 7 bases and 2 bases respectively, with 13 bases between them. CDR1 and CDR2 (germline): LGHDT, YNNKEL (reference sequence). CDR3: CASTHTGDTDTQYF. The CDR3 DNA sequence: TGTGCCAGCACTCACACGGGGGACACAGATACGCAGTATTTT.

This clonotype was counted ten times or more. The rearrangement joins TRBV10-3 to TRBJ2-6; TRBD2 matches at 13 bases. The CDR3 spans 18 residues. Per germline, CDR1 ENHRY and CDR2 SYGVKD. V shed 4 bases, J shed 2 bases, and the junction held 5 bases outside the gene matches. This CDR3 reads CAISGGGTSGAGANVLTF. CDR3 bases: TGTGCCATCAGTGGCGGGGGGACTAGCGGGGCTGGGGCCAACGTCCTGACTTTC.

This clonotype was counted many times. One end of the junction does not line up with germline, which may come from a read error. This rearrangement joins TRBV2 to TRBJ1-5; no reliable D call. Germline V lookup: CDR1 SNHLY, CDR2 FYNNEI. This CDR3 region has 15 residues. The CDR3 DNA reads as TGTGCCAGCAGTGAAGGGTCCGGAATCAATCAGCCCCAGAATTTT. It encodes CASSEGSGINQPQNF.

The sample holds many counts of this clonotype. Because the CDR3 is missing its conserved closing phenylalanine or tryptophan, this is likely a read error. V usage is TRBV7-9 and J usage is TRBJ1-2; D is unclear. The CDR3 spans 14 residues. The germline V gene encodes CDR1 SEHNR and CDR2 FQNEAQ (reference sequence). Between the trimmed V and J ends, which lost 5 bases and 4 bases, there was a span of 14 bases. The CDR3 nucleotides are TGTGCCAGCAGCCGGCAACCCTTGGTCTATGGCTACACCAAC. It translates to CASSRQPLVYGYTN.

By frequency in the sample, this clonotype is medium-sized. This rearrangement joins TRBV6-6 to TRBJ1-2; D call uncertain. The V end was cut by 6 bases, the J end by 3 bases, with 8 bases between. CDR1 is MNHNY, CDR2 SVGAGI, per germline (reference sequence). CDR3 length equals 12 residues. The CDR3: CASSRTDYGYTF. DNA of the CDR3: TGTGCCAGCAGCAGGACCGACTATGGCTACACCTTC.

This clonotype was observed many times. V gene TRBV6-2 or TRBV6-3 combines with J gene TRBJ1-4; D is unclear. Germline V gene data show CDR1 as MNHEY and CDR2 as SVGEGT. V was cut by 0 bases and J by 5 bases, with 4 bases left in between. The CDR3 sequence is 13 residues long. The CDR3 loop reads CASSYSPNEKLFF. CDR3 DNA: TGTGCCAGCAGTTACTCACCAAATGAAAAACTGTTTTTT.

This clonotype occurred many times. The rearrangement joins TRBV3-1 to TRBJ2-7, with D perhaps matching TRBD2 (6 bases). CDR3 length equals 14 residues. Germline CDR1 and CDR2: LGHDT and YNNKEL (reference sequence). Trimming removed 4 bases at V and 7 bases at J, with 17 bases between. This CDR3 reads CASSLRDSHGEQYF. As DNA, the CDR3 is TGTGCCAGCAGCCTCCGGGACTCTCATGGGGAGCAGTACTTC.